The present entry profiles one T cell receptor beta chain with its context. This entry comes from a study of brain T cells in children with intractable seizures. The CDR3 runs 14 residues. The germline V gene encodes CDR1 SGHAT and CDR2 FQNNGV. V lost 5 bases and J lost 9; bases outside the gene matches: 6. Clones were read by immunoSEQ multiplex PCR, and TCRdb kept only the in-frame ones, dropping some. The sample has about 80,000 clones, about 90% seen once. Sequencing was limited to surgery cases with top T cell transcript signatures in brain tissue. Before surgery, patients took at least one anti-epileptic drug.

This receptor was obtained from a girl aged 2-10 years with Rasmussen encephalitis and intractable seizures. This chain joins TRBV11-2 and TRBJ2-5; 13 bases fit TRBD2. The material sequenced was peripheral blood, taken at surgery. The CDR3 protein is CASSRGLAGDPQYF. Here the CDR3 DNA reads TGTGCCAGCAGCCGAGGACTAGCGGGGGATCCCCAGTACTTC.